These T cell receptor beta chains were read from a single sample in a study of T cells in Graves' hyperthyroidism and ophthalmopathy. One entry per CDR3 protein, called by TCRdb with MiXCR from the multiplex PCR reads. The table has 300,000 to 400,000 distinct CDR3 sequences, about 18% seen once. The sequencing sample was made of blood. The receptors shown here come from a man aged 18 to 30 with Graves' ophthalmopathy. Both conserved end residues are part of each CDR3. The order of the fields is V gene, clone size, J gene, D gene, CDR3 protein, CDR3 DNA. D genes are given only for firm matches. The size entry is marked missing in some rows and otherwise reads once, few, many or a size class.

V: TRBV4-1; size: NA; J: TRBJ1-1; D: NA; CDR3: CASSQALERDTEAFF; DNA: TGCGCCAGCAGCCAAGCGTTGGAAAGGGACACTGAAGCTTTCTTT
V: TRBV3-1; size: many; J: TRBJ2-7; D: NA; CDR3: CASSRILTGTYEQYF; DNA: TGTGCCAGCAGCCGAATTCTAACAGGGACCTACGAGCAGTACTTC
V: TRBV28; size: many; J: TRBJ2-7; D: NA; CDR3: CASSLAQGLSYEQYF; DNA: TGTGCCAGCAGTTTGGCGCAGGGCTTATCCTACGAGCAGTACTTC
V: TRBV28; size: many; J: TRBJ1-1; D: NA; CDR3: CASRGGFWAFF; DNA: TGTGCCAGCCGTGGGGGGTTTTGGGCTTTCTTT
V: TRBV2; size: NA; J: TRBJ2-5; D: NA; CDR3: CASSEAGGQVVETQYF; DNA: TGTGCCAGCAGTGAAGCGGGGGGCCAAGTGGTGGAGACCCAGTACTTC
V: TRBV20-1; size: many; J: TRBJ2-7; D: NA; CDR3: CSARDSYEQYF; DNA: TGCAGTGCTAGGGACTCCTACGAGCAGTACTTC
V: TRBV29-1; size: many; J: TRBJ2-3; D: NA; CDR3: CSVEPPGVTGTDTQYF; DNA: TGCAGCGTTGAACCACCAGGGGTAACCGGCACAGATACGCAGTATTTT
V: TRBV20-1; size: NA; J: TRBJ2-1; D: TRBD2; CDR3: CSARDSLAGGFYEQFF; DNA: TGCAGTGCTAGAGATTCTTTAGCGGGGGGATTCTATGAGCAGTTCTTC
V: TRBV7-9; size: many; J: TRBJ2-5; D: NA; CDR3: CASSPGGSVSETQYF; DNA: TGTGCCAGCAGCCCAGGGGGGTCCGTATCAGAGACCCAGTACTTC
V: TRBV12-3/TRBV12-4; size: many; J: TRBJ2-1; D: NA; CDR3: CASSEGTYNEQFF; DNA: TGTGCCAGCAGTGAGGGGACCTACAATGAGCAGTTCTTC